These 9 T cell receptor beta chains came from one sample sequenced in a study of CD8 T cells in Susac syndrome. cDNA came from about 0.46 to 1 ug RNA primed by random hexamers. TCRdb used MiXCR to reprocess the immunoSEQ multiplex PCR reads, holding one entry per CDR3 protein. The repertoire holds about 90,000 distinct CDR3 sequences, around 96% seen once, with about 0.65% in the top ten. Sequencing used CD8+ T cells from PBMCs. The receptors stem from a human donor with Susac syndrome.

The chain is built from TRBV6-1 and TRBJ1-6, with D unclear. Germline lookup yields CDR1 MNHNS and CDR2 SASEGT. The CDR3 totals 16 residues. V lost 6 bases, J lost 8 bases, and 20 bases lay in between. CDR3 sequence reads: CASSRDLSPIDSPLHF. As DNA, the CDR3 is TGTGCCAGCAGCCGGGATTTGTCCCCGATAGATTCACCCCTCCACTTT.

This chain links TRBV24-1 with TRBJ1-2; no clear D gene. Trimming took 6 bases from V and 2 from J, leaving 6 bases between them. The length of the CDR3 is 12 residues. Germline V lookup: CDR1 KGHDR, CDR2 SFDVKD. The CDR3 nucleotides are TGTGCCACCAGTAAGGGCAACTATGGCTACACCTTC. Amino acids: CATSKGNYGYTF.

The rearrangement joins TRBV20-1 to TRBJ1-2, with unresolved D. Germline V gene data show CDR1 as DFQATT and CDR2 as SNEGSKA (reference sequence). Trimming removed 6 bases from V and 4 bases from J, with 15 bases in between. This CDR3 spans 13 amino acids. CDR3 sequence (DNA): TGCAGTGCCCATACCCCAACTACCTATGGCTACACCTTC. It encodes CSAHTPTTYGYTF.

V usage is TRBV6-2 or TRBV6-3 and J usage is TRBJ2-3; possibly TRBD2 for D (5 bases). Trimming cost V 5 bases and J 5 bases, with 5 bases left between them. The CDR3 has 11 amino acids. Per germline, CDR1 MNHEY and CDR2 SVGEGT. The CDR3: CASSGRDTQYF. CDR3 sequence (DNA): TGTGCCAGCAGTGGGAGAGATACGCAGTATTTT.

With regard to this clonotype: A junction boundary mismatches the germline segment, possibly from a read error. The rearrangement links TRBV20-1 to TRBJ1-2, with a tentative D call TRBD1 (5 bases). Germline CDR1 and CDR2: DFQATT and SNEGSKA (reference sequence). CDR3 length: 10 residues. The CDR3 DNA follows: TGCAGTGCTAGAGAGTTAGGGGATGCCTTC. Translation gives CSARELGDAF.

The chain has TRBV7-2 and TRBJ2-5; TRBD1 matches 9 bases. The germline gives CDR1 SGHTA, CDR2 FQGNSA. CDR3 length equals 13 residues. V was pared by 5 bases and J by 3 bases, with 1 base of the junction left unmatched. CDR3 sequence (DNA): TGTGCCAGCAGCCGACAGGGGGAAGAGACCCAGTACTTC. Translating gives CASSRQGEETQYF. Supplemented by reference TRBV7-2 and TRBJ2-5, the full variable domain reads GAGVSQSPSNKVTEKGKDVELRCDPISGHTALYWYRQSLGQGLEFLIYFQGNSAPDKSGLPSDRFSAERTGGSVSTLTIQRTQQEDSAVYLCASSRQGEETQYFGPGTRLLVL.

The chain joins TRBV14 to TRBJ2-7; D unclear. The V gene lost 0 bases and the J gene lost 1 base, with 4 bases spanning the gap. Germline lookup yields CDR1 SGHDN and CDR2 FVKESK. The CDR3 is 13 amino acids. CDR3 DNA sequence: TGTGCCAGCAGCCAAGAATGGTCCTACGAGCAGTACTTC. Translated: CASSQEWSYEQYF.

This rearrangement joins TRBV28 to TRBJ1-1; TRBD1 agrees at 7 bases. Per germline, CDR1 MDHEN and CDR2 SYDVKM. The J segment lost 0 bases and the V segment lost 6 bases, leaving 1 base of the junction unmatched. The CDR3 runs to 13 residues. The CDR3 spells CASRTGLNTEAFF. The DNA for the CDR3 is TGTGCCAGCAGGACAGGGTTGAACACTGAAGCTTTCTTT.

The chain carries TRBV28 and TRBJ2-7, with 10 nucleotides matching TRBD2. The germline CDR1 and CDR2 sequences are MDHEN and SYDVKM. With V trimmed by 8 bases and J by 2 bases, 6 bases remained unmatched. This CDR3 has 14 amino acids. The CDR3 protein is CASQRGGEAYEQYF. Here the CDR3 DNA reads TGTGCCAGCCAGCGGGGGGGAGAGGCCTACGAGCAGTACTTC.